The present T cell receptor (beta chain) was sequenced within a study of blood T cell repertoires in COVID-19. Study in general: Researchers got acute and convalescent COVID-19 samples from the United States, Italy and Spain.

The CDR3 is 16 residues long. Per the germline V gene, CDR1 is MNHEY and CDR2 is SVGEGT. V dropped 6 bases and J dropped 5; count of bases not matched to a gene: 10. In the authors' workflow: Nucleated cell number was recorded as an estimate derived from reference gene primer amplification. The data were produced by immunoSEQ multiplex PCR, yet TCRdb's version contains in-frame clones alone and is incomplete. The V and J calls and clone size come from that table; D and trimming were worked out from the DNA. In the table there are over 35,000 clones, around 93% of which are singletons. The receptor comes from a woman in her twenties or thirties in a cohort sampled during active COVID-19. The sequenced material came from peripheral blood. This chain connects TRBV6-2 or TRBV6-3 to TRBJ2-1; the match to TRBD2 covers 10 bases. In nucleotides, the CDR3 is TGTGCCAGCAGCCCGATGGGGACTAGCGCCCACAATGAGCAGTTCTTC. Translating it yields CASSPMGTSAHNEQFF.